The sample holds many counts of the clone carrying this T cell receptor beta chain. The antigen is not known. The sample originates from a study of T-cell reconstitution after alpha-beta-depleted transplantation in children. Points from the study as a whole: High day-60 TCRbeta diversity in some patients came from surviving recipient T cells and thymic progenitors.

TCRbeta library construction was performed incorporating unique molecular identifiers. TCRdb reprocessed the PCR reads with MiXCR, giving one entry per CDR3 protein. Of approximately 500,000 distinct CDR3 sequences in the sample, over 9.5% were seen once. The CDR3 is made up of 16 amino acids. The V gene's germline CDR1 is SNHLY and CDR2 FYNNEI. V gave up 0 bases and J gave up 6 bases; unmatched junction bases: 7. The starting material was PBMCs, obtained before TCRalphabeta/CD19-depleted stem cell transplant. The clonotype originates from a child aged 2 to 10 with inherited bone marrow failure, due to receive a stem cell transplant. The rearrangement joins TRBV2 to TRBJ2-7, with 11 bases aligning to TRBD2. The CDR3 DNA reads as TGTGCCAGCAGTGAAGCCTTCCTAGCGGGAGGATCCGAGCAGTACTTC. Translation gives CASSEAFLAGGSEQYF.